In this sample, the clone carrying this T cell receptor (beta chain) turned up many times. The CDR3 regions of TCR beta were amplified from RNA transcripts. The TCR CDR3 first-round RT-PCR relied on the HTBI primer set. TCRdb reprocessed the multiplex PCR reads via MiXCR and lists one record per CDR3 protein. Seen here are 300,000 to 400,000 distinct CDR3 sequences, about a fifth observed once, and the top ten hold 40% to 45%. This sample was included in a study of T cells in Graves' hyperthyroidism and ophthalmopathy. The germline V gene has CDR1 MNHEY and CDR2 SVGAGI. The CDR3 covers 14 residues. The germline V and J ends were trimmed by 0 bases and 10 bases, with 15 bases remaining between them.

Sample: blood. The rearrangement uses TRBV6-5 and TRBJ1-2; TRBD1 might be the D (5 bases). The sequence derives from a man aged 18 to 29 with Graves' ophthalmopathy. CDR3 in amino acids: CASSYSIRDWDYTF. CDR3 DNA sequence: TGTGCCAGCAGTTACTCGATTCGGGACTGGGACTACACCTTC.